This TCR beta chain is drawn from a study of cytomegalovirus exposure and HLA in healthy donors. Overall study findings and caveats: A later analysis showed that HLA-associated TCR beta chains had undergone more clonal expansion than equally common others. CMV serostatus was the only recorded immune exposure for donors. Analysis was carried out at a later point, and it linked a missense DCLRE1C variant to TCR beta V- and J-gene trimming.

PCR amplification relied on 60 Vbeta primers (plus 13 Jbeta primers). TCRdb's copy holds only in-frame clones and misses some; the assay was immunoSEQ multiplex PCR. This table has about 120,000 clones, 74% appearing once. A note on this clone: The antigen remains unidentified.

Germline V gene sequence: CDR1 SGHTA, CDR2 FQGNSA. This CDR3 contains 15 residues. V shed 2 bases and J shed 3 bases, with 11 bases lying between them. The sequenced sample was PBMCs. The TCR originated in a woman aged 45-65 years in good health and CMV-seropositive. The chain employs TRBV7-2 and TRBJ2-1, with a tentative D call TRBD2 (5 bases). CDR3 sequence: CASSLSVEDYNEQFF. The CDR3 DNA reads TGTGCCAGCAGCTTATCTGTGGAGGACTACAATGAGCAGTTCTTC.